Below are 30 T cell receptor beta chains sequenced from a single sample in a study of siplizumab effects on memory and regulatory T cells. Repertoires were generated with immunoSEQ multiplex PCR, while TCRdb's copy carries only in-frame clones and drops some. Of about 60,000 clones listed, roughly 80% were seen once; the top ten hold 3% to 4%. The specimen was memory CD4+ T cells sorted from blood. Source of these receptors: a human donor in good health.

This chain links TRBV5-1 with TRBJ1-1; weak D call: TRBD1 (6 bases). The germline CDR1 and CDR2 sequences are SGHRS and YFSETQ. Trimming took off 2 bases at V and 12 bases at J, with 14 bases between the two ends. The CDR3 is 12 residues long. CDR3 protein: CASSLMGARPFF. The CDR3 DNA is TGCGCCAGCAGCTTAATGGGGGCGCGGCCTTTCTTT.

CDR3 region: CASSPPASGYNEQFF. For the CDR3, the DNA is TGTGCCAGCTCACCACCGGCTAGCGGCTACAATGAGCAGTTCTTC. The chain uses TRBV18 and TRBJ2-1; 7 nucleotides agree with TRBD2. This CDR3 has 15 amino acids. Germline V gene data show CDR1 as KGHSH and CDR2 as LQKENI. V was clipped by 0 bases and J by 3 bases; unmatched bases: 2.

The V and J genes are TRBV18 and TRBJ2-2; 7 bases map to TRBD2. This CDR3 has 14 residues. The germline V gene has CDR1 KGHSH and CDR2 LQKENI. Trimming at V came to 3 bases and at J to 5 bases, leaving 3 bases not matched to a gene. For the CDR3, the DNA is TGTGCCAGCTCACCGGGACTAACAACCGGGGAGCTGTTTTTT. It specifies CASSPGLTTGELFF.

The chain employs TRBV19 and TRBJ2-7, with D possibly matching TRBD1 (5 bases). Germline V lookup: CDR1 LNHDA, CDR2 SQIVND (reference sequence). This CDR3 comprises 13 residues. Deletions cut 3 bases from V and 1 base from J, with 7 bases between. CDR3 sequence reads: CASSIRQSYEQYF. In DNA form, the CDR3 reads TGTGCCAGTAGTATTCGACAGTCCTACGAGCAGTACTTC.

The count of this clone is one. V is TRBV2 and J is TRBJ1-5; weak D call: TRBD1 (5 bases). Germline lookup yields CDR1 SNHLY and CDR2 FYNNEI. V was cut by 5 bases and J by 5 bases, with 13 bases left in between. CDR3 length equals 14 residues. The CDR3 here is CASSLQTADQPQHF. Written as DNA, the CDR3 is TGTGCCAGCAGTCTACAGACAGCGGATCAGCCCCAGCATTTT.

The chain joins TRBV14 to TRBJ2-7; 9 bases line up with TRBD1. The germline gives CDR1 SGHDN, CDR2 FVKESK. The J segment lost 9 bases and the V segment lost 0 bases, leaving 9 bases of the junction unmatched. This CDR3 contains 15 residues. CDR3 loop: CASSQDRETGGGQYF. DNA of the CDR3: TGTGCCAGCAGCCAAGATAGAGAGACAGGGGGAGGGCAGTACTTC.

In DNA, the CDR3 is TGCGCCAGCAGCTTGGATGGGACAGGTTCGGGTCCCCAGCATTTT. It encodes CASSLDGTGSGPQHF. V gene TRBV5-1 combines with J gene TRBJ1-5, with 8 nucleotides matching TRBD1. The CDR3 runs to 15 residues. The V gene's germline CDR1 is SGHRS and CDR2 YFSETQ. The V gene end was trimmed by 0 bases and the J gene end by 10 bases; junction bases not matched to a gene: 9.

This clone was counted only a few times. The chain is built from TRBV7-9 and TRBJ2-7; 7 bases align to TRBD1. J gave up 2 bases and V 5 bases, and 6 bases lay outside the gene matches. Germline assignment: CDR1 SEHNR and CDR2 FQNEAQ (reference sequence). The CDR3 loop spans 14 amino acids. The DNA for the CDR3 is TGTGCCAGCAGCAGGACAGGTAAAGCCTACGAGCAGTACTTC. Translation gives CASSRTGKAYEQYF.

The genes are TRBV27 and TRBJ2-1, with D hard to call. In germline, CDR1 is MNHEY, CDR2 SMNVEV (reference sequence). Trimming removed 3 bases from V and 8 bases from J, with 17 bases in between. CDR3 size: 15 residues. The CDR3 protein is CASSFWRTLSDEQFF. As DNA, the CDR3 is TGTGCCAGCAGTTTCTGGAGAACCCTCTCCGATGAGCAGTTCTTC.

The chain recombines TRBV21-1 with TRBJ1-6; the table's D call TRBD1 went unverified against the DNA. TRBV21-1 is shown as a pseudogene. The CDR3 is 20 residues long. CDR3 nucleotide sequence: TGTGCCAGCAGCAAAGACCCTCCCGGGACAGGTGCTGAGGCGAATTCACCCCTCCACTTT. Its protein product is CASSKDPPGTGAEANSPLHF.

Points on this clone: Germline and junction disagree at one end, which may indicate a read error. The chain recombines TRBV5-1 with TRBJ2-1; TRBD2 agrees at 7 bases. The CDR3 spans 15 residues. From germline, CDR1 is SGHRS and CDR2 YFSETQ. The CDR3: CASSSEGLGSYLAIF. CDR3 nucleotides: TGCGCCAGCAGCTCGGAAGGACTAGGCTCCTACCTGGCGATCTTC.

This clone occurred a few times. CDR3 bases: TGTGCCAGTAGGGGTCGACAGGTGGTCTATGGTGGCTACACCTTC. It yields the protein CASRGRQVVYGGYTF. This chain links TRBV19 with TRBJ1-2; TRBD1 might be the D (6 bases). In germline, CDR1 is LNHDA, CDR2 SQIVND (reference sequence). The CDR3 extends over 15 amino acids. The germline V and J ends were trimmed by 6 bases and 7 bases, with 21 bases remaining between them.

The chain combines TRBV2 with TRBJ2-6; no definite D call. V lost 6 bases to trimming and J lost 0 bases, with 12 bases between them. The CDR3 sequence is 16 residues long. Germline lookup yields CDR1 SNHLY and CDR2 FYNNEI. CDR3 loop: CASSRGRFSGANVLTF. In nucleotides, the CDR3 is TGTGCCAGCAGCCGAGGACGATTCTCTGGGGCCAACGTCCTGACTTTC.

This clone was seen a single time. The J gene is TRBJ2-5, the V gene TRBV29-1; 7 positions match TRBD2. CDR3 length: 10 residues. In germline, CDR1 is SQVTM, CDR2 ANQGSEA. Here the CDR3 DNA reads TGCGCCGCGGGGGAGGAGACCCAGTACTTC. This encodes CAAGEETQYF.

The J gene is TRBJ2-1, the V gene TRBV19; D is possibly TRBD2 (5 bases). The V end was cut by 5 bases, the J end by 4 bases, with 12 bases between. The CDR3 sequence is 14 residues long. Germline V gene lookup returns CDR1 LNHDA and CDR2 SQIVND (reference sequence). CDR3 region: CASSPGLFYNEQFF. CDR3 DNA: TGTGCCAGTAGTCCCGGACTTTTTTACAATGAGCAGTTCTTC.

CDR3 protein: CASSQEGTAFYEQYF. In nucleotides, the CDR3 is TGTGCCAGCAGCCAAGAGGGGACAGCTTTCTACGAGCAGTACTTC. This chain connects TRBV14 to TRBJ2-7; 7 bases map to TRBD1. With V trimmed by 0 bases and J by 3 bases, 5 bases remained unmatched. The CDR3 is 15 residues long. Germline loops: CDR1 SGHDN, CDR2 FVKESK.

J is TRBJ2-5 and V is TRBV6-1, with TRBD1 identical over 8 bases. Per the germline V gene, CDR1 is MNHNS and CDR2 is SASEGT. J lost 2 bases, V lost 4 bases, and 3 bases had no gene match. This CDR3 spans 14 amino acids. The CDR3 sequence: CASSGQGPQETQYF. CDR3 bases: TGTGCCAGCAGTGGACAGGGGCCTCAAGAGACCCAGTACTTC.

The CDR3 sequence is CASSPPGFYNSPLHF. Here the CDR3 DNA reads TGTGCCAGTAGCCCTCCCGGTTTCTATAATTCACCCCTCCACTTT. The rearrangement links TRBV19 to TRBJ1-6, with no clear D. Germline V gives CDR1 LNHDA, CDR2 SQIVND (reference sequence). The CDR3 is made up of 15 amino acids. V lost 6 bases, J lost 3 bases, and 12 bases lay in between.

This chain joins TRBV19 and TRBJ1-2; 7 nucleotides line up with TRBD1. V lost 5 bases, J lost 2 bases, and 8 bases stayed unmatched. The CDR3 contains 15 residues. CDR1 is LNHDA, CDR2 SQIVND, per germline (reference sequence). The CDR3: CASSPGTDANYGYTF. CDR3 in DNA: TGTGCCAGTAGTCCGGGGACAGATGCAAACTATGGCTACACCTTC.

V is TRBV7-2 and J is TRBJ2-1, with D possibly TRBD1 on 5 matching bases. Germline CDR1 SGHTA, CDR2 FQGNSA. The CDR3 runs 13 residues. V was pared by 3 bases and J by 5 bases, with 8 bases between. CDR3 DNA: TGTGCCAGCAGCTTTAGGGGAAACAATGAGCAGTTCTTC. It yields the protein CASSFRGNNEQFF.

The CDR3 DNA reads TGTGCCAGCAGCTTCTCCTACAAACTAGCGGGTTACAATGAGCAGTTCTTC. Amino acids: CASSFSYKLAGYNEQFF. The chain couples TRBV14 to TRBJ2-1; TRBD2 aligns across 9 bases. This CDR3 has 17 amino acids. Germline lookup yields CDR1 SGHDN and CDR2 FVKESK. The V segment lost 5 bases and the J segment 4 bases; nucleotides outside the gene matches: 12.

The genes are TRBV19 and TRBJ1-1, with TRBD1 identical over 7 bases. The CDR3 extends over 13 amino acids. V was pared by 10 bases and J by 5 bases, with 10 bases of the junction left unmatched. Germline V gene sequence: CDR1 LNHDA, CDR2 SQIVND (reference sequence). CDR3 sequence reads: CATARQGSTEAFF. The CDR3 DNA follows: TGTGCCACCGCTCGACAGGGAAGTACTGAAGCTTTCTTT.

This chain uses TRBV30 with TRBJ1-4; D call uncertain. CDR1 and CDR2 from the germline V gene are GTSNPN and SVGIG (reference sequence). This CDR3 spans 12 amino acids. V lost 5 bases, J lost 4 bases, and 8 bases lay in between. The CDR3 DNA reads TGTGCCTGGTCTCCCAATAATGAAAAACTGTTTTTT. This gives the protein CAWSPNNEKLFF.

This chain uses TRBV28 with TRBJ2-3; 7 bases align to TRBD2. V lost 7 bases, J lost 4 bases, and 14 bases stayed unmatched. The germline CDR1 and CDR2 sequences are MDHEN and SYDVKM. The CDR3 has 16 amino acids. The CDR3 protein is CASTSMAGAPPDTQYF. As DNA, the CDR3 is TGTGCCAGCACCTCTATGGCGGGAGCCCCCCCAGATACGCAGTATTTT.

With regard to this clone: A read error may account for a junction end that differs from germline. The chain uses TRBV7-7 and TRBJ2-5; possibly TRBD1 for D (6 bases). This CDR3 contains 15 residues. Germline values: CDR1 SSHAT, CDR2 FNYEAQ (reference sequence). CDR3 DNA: TGTGCTAGCAGCTCCGGGACAAAAGGCCAAGAGACCCAGTACTTC. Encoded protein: CASSSGTKGQETQYF.

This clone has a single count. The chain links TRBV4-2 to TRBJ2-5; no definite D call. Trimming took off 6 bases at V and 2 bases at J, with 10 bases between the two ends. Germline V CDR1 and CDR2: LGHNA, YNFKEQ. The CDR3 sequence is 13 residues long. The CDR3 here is CASSPREQETQYF. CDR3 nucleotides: TGTGCCAGCAGTCCTAGGGAACAAGAGACCCAGTACTTC.

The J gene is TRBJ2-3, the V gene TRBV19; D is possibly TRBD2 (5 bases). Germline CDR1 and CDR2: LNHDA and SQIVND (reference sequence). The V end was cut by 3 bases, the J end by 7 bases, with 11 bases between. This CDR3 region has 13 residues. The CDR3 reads CASSIGERNTQYF. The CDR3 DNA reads TGTGCCAGTAGTATCGGGGAACGGAATACGCAGTATTTT. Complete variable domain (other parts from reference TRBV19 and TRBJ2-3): DGGITQSPKYLFRKEGQNVTLSCEQNLNHDAMYWYRQDPGQGLRLIYYSQIVNDFQKGDIAEGYSVSREKKESFPLTVTSAQKNPTAFYLCASSIGERNTQYFGPGTRLTVL.

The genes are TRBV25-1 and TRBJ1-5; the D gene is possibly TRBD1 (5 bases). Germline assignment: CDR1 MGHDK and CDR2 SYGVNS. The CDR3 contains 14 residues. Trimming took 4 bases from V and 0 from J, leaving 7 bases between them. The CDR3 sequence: CASSGGTSNQPQHF. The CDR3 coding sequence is TGTGCCAGCAGTGGGGGCACTAGCAATCAGCCCCAGCATTTT.

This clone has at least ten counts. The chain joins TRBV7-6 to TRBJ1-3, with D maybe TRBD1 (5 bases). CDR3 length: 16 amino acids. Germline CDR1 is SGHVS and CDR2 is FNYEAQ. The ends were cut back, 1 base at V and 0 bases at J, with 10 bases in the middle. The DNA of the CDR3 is TGTGCCAGCAGCTTAGGCCCTGGGGGCTCTGGAAACACCATATATTTT. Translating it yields CASSLGPGGSGNTIYF.

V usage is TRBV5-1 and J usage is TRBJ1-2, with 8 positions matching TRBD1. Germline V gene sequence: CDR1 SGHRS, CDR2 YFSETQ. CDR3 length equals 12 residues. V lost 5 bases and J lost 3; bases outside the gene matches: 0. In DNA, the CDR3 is TGCGCCAGCAGACAGGGGGACTATGGCTACACCTTC. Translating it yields CASRQGDYGYTF.